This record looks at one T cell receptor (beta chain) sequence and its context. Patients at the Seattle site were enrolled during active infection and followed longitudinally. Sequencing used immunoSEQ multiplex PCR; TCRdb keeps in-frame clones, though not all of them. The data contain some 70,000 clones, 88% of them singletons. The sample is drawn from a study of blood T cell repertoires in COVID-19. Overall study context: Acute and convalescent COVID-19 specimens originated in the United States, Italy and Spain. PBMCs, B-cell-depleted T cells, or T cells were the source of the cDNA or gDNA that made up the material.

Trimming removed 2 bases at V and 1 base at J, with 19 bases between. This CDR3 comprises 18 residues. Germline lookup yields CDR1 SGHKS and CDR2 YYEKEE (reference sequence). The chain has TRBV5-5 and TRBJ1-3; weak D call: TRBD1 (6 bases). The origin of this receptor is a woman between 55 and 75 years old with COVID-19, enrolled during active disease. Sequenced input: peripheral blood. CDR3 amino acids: CASSLGTTGPGSGNTIYF. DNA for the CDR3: TGTGCCAGCAGCTTAGGGACGACAGGCCCGGGGTCTGGAAACACCATATATTTT.